These 21 T cell receptor beta chains originate from one sample sequenced in a study of Graves' ophthalmopathy and Graves' hyperthyroidism. Transcripts of RNA were the source for amplifying TCR beta CDR3 regions. RT-PCR with HTBI primers came first, then second-round multiplex PCR. TCRdb reanalysed the multiplex PCR reads using MiXCR and keeps one entry per CDR3 protein. Seen here are over a million distinct CDR3 sequences, roughly 35% observed once, and the top ten hold approximately 12%. The sample comprised peripheral blood or thyroid tissue (not recorded which). The receptors were gathered from an adult man with Graves' hyperthyroidism.

This clonotype was found many times. The chain couples TRBV20-1 to TRBJ1-1, with no clear D. V lost 3 bases, J lost 1 base, and 9 bases lay in between. Germline V gene data show CDR1 as DFQATT and CDR2 as SNEGSKA (reference sequence). This CDR3 region has 13 residues. This CDR3 is CSARDGRNTEAFF. The CDR3 nucleotides are TGCAGTGCTAGGGACGGGAGGAACACTGAAGCTTTCTTT.

This clonotype was observed a few times. The rearrangement joins TRBV7-9 to TRBJ2-5, with 9 bases identical to TRBD1. Germline V gene lookup returns CDR1 SEHNR and CDR2 FQNEAQ (reference sequence). CDR3 length: 14 residues. After removal of 6 bases from V and 5 bases from J, the junction contained 7 bases not matched to a gene. The chain's CDR3 is CASRWGQGKETQYF. CDR3 coding DNA: TGTGCCAGCAGGTGGGGACAGGGAAAGGAGACCCAGTACTTC.

The rearrangement uses TRBV9 and TRBJ2-2; D may be TRBD2 (7 bases). The V gene lost 0 bases and the J gene lost 5 bases, with 14 bases spanning the gap. The CDR3 loop spans 16 amino acids. In germline, CDR1 is SGDLS, CDR2 YYNGEE. The CDR3 loop reads CASSVAKGGVTGELFF. In DNA form, the CDR3 reads TGTGCCAGCAGCGTAGCTAAGGGGGGGGTAACCGGGGAGCTGTTTTTT.

The chain uses TRBV25-1 and TRBJ1-2; D gene ambiguous. Germline values: CDR1 MGHDK, CDR2 SYGVNS. Trimming pared 7 bases from V and 0 bases from J, leaving 18 bases between. The CDR3 has 16 residues. CDR3 nucleotide sequence: TGTGCCAGCAAAGGTACGTCTGGGATAGCTAACTATGGCTACACCTTC. Protein sequence: CASKGTSGIANYGYTF.

This clonotype appeared many times. This chain connects TRBV11-3 to TRBJ2-2, with 7 bases matching TRBD2. V trimming: 5 bases; J trimming: 5 bases; junction bases outside the gene matches: 14. The germline V gene has CDR1 SGHNT and CDR2 YENEEA. The CDR3 runs to 17 residues. The DNA for the CDR3 is TGTGCCAGCAGCGCAGCGGCTGGGAGGGGTGATACCGGGGAGCTGTTTTTT. Translation: CASSAAAGRGDTGELFF.

The chain has TRBV29-1 and TRBJ2-1; D ambiguous. CDR1 and CDR2 from the germline V gene are SQVTM and ANQGSEA. The CDR3 totals 14 residues. Trimming took 6 bases from V and 4 from J, leaving 16 bases between them. As DNA, the CDR3 is TGCAGCGTCCCGATCCCTTACAGATACAATGAGCAGTTCTTC. Protein: CSVPIPYRYNEQFF.

This clonotype came up many times. The genes are TRBV6-5 and TRBJ1-4; maybe TRBD1 (5 bases). Germline V gene data show CDR1 as MNHEY and CDR2 as SVGAGI. The ends were cut back, 2 bases at V and 14 bases at J, with 12 bases in the middle. The CDR3 length is 12 residues. The CDR3 region is CASSYEWEGLFF. The DNA of the CDR3 is TGTGCCAGCAGTTACGAATGGGAGGGGCTGTTTTTT.

In this sample, this clonotype turned up many times. The V gene is TRBV6-5, the J gene TRBJ1-5, with no clear D. From germline, CDR1 is MNHEY and CDR2 SVGAGI. The CDR3 spans 15 residues. The V end lost 0 bases, the J end lost 6 bases, and 12 bases lay between the germline ends. CDR3 amino acids: CASSYSAGSGQPQHF. In DNA form, the CDR3 reads TGTGCCAGCAGTTACTCGGCAGGCTCGGGTCAGCCCCAGCATTTT.

The chain links TRBV4-1 to TRBJ1-2; possibly TRBD1 for D (5 bases). Trimming left V 1 base short and J 7 bases short, with 10 bases between. Per germline, CDR1 MGHRA and CDR2 YSYEKL. The CDR3 contains 13 residues. CDR3: CASSQVLGGGYTF. The DNA of the CDR3 is TGCGCCAGCAGCCAAGTCTTGGGGGGTGGCTACACCTTC.

This chain links TRBV25-1 with TRBJ1-6, with 7 nucleotides matching TRBD1. Trimming removed 4 bases from V and 12 bases from J; junction bases left unmatched: 15. The CDR3 totals 16 residues. CDR1 is MGHDK and CDR2 is SYGVNS in the germline V gene. CDR3 in DNA: TGTGCCAGCAGTGCCGACAGGGTAGGGACAGTGAGACCCCTCCACTTT. Residues: CASSADRVGTVRPLHF.

There are many counts of this clonotype. The chain is built from TRBV19 and TRBJ1-5; tentatively, D is TRBD1 (6 bases). V shed 3 bases and J shed 7 bases, with 13 bases lying between them. This CDR3 contains 14 residues. Looked up from germline, CDR1 is LNHDA and CDR2 is SQIVND (reference sequence). CDR3 residues: CASSIGQGIQPQHF. CDR3 DNA sequence: TGTGCCAGTAGTATCGGGCAGGGGATCCAGCCCCAGCATTTT.

Of note for this clonotype: Since the CDR3 does not end with the conserved phenylalanine or tryptophan, this likely comes from a read error. The DNA is left out, because the CDR3 cannot be placed on it with certainty; the CDR3 is given as TCRdb lists it. The V and J genes are TRBV10-3 and TRBJ1-2. CDR1 ENHRY and CDR2 SYGVKD come from the germline V gene. The CDR3 region is 13 residues in length, termini included. CDR3 region: CAISESAGRSSTY.

In regard to this clonotype: This may be a read error: a much more frequent sequence differs by one nucleotide. The chain recombines TRBV7-7 with TRBJ2-7; possibly TRBD1 for D (6 bases). Germline V CDR1 and CDR2: SSHAT, FNYEAQ (reference sequence). This CDR3 is built from 16 residues. Written as DNA, the CDR3 is TGTGCCAGCAGACAAAAGTCACAGGGCCCGTTCTACGAGCAGTGCTTC. The encoded protein is CASRQKSQGPFYEQCF.

This clonotype has ten or more counts. The rearrangement uses TRBV29-1 and TRBJ2-7, with 7 bases identical to TRBD1. Trimming cost V 5 bases and J 5 bases; bases outside gene matches: 6. Germline CDR1 is SQVTM and CDR2 is ANQGSEA. The CDR3 extends over 12 amino acids. The CDR3: CSVISQGDEQYF. In DNA form, the CDR3 reads TGCAGCGTTATAAGCCAGGGGGACGAGCAGTACTTC.

The V gene is TRBV10-3, the J gene TRBJ1-2, with D possibly matching TRBD1 (6 bases). V was clipped by 2 bases and J by 4 bases, with 14 bases between them. CDR1 is ENHRY, CDR2 SYGVKD, per germline. CDR3 size: 15 residues. The CDR3 DNA reads TGTGCCATCAGTGAGAGGGTGTCACAGGGCTATGGCTACACCTTC. Protein product: CAISERVSQGYGYTF.

The V gene is TRBV10-3, the J gene TRBJ1-2; D unclear. Looked up from germline, CDR1 is ENHRY and CDR2 is SYGVKD. V shed 11 bases and J shed 2 bases, with 18 bases lying between them. The CDR3 extends over 14 amino acids. CDR3: CAPPALLGNYGYTF. In DNA form, the CDR3 reads TGTGCCCCTCCTGCCCTATTAGGCAACTATGGCTACACCTTC.

This clonotype was observed a few times. The chain joins TRBV4-3 to TRBJ1-2; possible D gene TRBD1, 6 bases. The CDR3 totals 15 residues. Trimming cost V 4 bases and J 8 bases, with 20 bases left between them. Germline CDR1 reads LGHNA; CDR2 reads YSLEER. The DNA for the CDR3 is TGCGCCAGCAGCCCCAAGGGGGGGGGCTTTAAGGGCTACACCTTC. Translated: CASSPKGGGFKGYTF.

This clonotype was counted between two and nine times. The chain recombines TRBV4-1 with TRBJ1-5; 8 bases align to TRBD1. CDR1 and CDR2 from the germline V gene are MGHRA and YSYEKL. Germline trimming cut 4 bases from V and 5 bases from J; bases unmatched to any gene: 4. The CDR3 has 14 amino acids. The CDR3 is CASSRQTGDQPQHF. The CDR3 DNA sequence: TGCGCCAGCAGCCGACAGACAGGGGATCAGCCCCAGCATTTT.

With regard to this clonotype: This may be a read error, as it is one base from a much larger clone. V and J are TRBV29-1 and TRBJ2-2, with D possibly matching TRBD1 (5 bases). The CDR3 contains 13 residues. The V gene's germline CDR1 is SQVTM and CDR2 ANQGSEA. CDR3 sequence: CSVFRVGTRELFF. The DNA for the CDR3 is TGCAGCGTTTTCAGGGTTGGCACCAGGGAGCTGTTTTTT.

The V and J genes are TRBV4-3 and TRBJ1-6; 7 nucleotides line up with TRBD1. Germline V gene lookup returns CDR1 LGHNA and CDR2 YSLEER. The CDR3 has 15 amino acids. V shed 1 base, J shed 11 bases, and the junction held 8 bases outside the gene matches. Here the CDR3 reads CASSQGQGAYPPLHF. The CDR3 bases are TGCGCCAGCAGCCAAGGACAGGGCGCTTATCCACCCCTCCACTTT.

Ten or more counts support this clonotype. This chain connects TRBV7-9 to TRBJ1-2; unclear D gene. Trimming cost V 5 bases and J 7 bases, with 8 bases left between them. Per germline, CDR1 SEHNR and CDR2 FQNEAQ (reference sequence). The CDR3 is made up of 11 amino acids. Here the CDR3 reads CASSTRGGYTF. The CDR3 DNA is TGTGCCAGCAGCACGAGAGGTGGCTACACCTTC. Combining the CDR3 with reference TRBV7-9 and TRBJ1-2 gives the whole variable domain DTGVSQNPRHKITKRGQNVTFRCDPISEHNRLYWYRQTLGQGPEFLTYFQNEAQLEKSRLLSDRFSAERPKGSFSTLEIQRTEQGDSAMYLCASSTRGGYTFGSGTRLTVV.